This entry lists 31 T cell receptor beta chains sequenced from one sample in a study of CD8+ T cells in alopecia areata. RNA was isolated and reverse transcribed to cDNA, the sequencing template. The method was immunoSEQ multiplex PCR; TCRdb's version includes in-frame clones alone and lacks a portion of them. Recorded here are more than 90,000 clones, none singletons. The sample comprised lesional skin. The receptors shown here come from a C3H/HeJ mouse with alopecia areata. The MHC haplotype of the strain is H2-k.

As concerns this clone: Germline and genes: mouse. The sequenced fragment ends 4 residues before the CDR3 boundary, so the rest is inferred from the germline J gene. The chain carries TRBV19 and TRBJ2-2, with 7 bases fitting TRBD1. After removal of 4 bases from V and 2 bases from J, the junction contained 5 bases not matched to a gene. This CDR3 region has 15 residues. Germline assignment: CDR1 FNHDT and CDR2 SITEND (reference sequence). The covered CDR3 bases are TGTGCCAGCAGTTCCCCGGGACAGAACACCGGG. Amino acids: CASSSPGQNTG. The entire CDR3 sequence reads CASSSPGQNTGQLYF.

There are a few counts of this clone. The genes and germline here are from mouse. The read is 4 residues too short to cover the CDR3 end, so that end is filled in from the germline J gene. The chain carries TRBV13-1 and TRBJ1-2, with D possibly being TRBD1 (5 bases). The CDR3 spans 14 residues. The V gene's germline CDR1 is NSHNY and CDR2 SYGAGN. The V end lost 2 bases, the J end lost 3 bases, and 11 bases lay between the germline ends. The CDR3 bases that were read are TGTGCCAGCAGTGAGGGCAGAGGGGACTCC. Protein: CASSEGRGDS. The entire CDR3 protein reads CASSEGRGDSDYTF.

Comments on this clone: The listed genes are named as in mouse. The CDR3 reads CASSRVGQGNTEVFF. CDR3 bases read: TGTGCTAGCAGTAGAGTCGGACAGGGGAACACA. This chain connects TRBV17 to TRBJ1-1; TRBD1 agrees at 8 bases. The read stops 4 residues short of the end of the CDR3; the missing end is completed from the germline J gene. This CDR3 is built from 15 residues. Trimming removed 1 base from V and 1 base from J; junction bases left unmatched: 2. The germline V gene has CDR1 MNHDT and CDR2 YYDKIL.

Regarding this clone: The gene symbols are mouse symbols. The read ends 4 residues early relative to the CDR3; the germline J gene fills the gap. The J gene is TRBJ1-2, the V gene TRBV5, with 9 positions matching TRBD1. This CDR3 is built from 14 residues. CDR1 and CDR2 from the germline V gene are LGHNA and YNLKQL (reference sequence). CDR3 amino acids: CASSQENRGRDYTF. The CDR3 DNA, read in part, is TGTGCCAGCAGCCAAGAGAACAGGGGGCGC.

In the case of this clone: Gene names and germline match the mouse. CDR3: CASGGLGPNTGQLYF. CDR3 DNA, as far as it was read: TGTGCCAGCGGTGGACTGGGGCCAAACACCGGG. The chain carries TRBV13-2 and TRBJ2-2, with 8 bases lining up with TRBD2. The CDR3 end is not reached by the read, which stops 4 residues before it; the germline J gene fills it in. J lost 0 bases, V lost 3 bases, and 1 base had no gene match. The CDR3 is 15 residues long. From germline, CDR1 is NNHNN and CDR2 SYGAGS (reference sequence).

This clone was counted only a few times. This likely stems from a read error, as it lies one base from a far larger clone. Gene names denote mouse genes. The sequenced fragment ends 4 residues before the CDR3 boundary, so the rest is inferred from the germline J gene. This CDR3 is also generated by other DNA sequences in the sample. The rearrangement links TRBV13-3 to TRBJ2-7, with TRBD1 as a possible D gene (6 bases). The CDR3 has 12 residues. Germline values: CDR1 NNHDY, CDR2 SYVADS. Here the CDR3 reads CASSLDRYEQYF. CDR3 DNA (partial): TGTGCCAGCAGTCTCGACAGGTAT.

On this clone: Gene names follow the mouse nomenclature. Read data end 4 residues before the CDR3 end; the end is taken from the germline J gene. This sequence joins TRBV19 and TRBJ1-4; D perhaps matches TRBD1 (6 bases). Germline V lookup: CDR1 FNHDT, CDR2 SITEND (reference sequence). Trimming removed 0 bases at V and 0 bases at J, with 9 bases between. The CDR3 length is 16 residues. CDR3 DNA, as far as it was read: TGTGCCAGCAGTATAGAGGGGGTAATTTCCAACGAA. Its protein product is CASSIEGVISNE. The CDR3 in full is CASSIEGVISNERLFF.

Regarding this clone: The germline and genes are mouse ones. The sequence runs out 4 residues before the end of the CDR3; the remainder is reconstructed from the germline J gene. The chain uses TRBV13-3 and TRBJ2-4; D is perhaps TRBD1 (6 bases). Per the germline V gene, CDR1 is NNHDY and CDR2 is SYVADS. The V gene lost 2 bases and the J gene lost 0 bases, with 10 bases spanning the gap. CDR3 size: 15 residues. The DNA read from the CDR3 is TGTGCCAGCAGTGAAGGGGGACAAAGTCAAAAC. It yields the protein CASSEGGQSQN. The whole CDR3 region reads CASSEGGQSQNTLYF.

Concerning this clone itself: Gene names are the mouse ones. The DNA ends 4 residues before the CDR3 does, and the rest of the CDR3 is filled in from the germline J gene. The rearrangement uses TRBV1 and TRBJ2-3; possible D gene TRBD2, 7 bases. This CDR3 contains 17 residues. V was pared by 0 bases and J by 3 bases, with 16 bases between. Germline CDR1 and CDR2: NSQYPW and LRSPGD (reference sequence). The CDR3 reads CTCSADLGAREAETLYF. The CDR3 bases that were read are TGCACCTGCAGTGCAGATCTGGGGGCGCGAGAGGCAGAA. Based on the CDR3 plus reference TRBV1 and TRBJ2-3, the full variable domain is VTLLEQNPRWRLVPRGQAVNLRCILKNSQYPWMSWYQQDLQKQLQWLFTLRSPGDKEVKSLPGADYLATRVTDTELRLQVANMSQGRTLYCTCSADLGAREAETLYFGSGTRLTVL.

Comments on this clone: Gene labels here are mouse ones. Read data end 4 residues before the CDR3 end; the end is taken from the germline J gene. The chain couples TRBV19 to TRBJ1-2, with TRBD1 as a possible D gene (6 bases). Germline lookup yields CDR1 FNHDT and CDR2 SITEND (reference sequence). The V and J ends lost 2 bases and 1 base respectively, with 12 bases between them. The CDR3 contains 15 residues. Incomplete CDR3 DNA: TGTGCCAGCAGTATGCTCCGGGACAAAAACTCC. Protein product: CASSMLRDKNS. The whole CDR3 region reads CASSMLRDKNSDYTF.

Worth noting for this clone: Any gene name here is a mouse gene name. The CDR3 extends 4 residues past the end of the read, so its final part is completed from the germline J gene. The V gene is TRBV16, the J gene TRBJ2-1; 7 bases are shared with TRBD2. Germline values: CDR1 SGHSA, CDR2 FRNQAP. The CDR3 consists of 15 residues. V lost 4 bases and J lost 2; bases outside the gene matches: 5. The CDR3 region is CASSSSGGDYAEQFF. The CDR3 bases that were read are TGTGCAAGCAGCTCCAGCGGGGGGGACTATGCT.

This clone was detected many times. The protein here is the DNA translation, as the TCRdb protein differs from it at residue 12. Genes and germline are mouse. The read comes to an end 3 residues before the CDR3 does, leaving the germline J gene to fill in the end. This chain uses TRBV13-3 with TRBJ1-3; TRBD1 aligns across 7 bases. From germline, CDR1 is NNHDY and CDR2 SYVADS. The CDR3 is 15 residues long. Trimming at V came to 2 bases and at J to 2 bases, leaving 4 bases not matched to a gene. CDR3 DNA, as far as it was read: TGTGCCAGCAGTGACCCCGACAGGGCTGGAAATACG. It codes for CASSDPDRAGNT. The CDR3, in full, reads CASSDPDRAGNTLYF.

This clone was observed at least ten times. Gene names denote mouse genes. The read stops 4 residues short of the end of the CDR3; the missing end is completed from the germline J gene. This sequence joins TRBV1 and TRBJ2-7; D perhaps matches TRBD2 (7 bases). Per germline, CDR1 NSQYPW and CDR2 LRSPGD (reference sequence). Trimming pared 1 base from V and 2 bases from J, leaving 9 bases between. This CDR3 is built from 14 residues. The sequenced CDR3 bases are TGCACCTGCAGTGCAGGGGGGGCCCCCTAT. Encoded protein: CTCSAGGAPY. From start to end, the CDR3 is CTCSAGGAPYEQYF. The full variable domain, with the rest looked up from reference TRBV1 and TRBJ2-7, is VTLLEQNPRWRLVPRGQAVNLRCILKNSQYPWMSWYQQDLQKQLQWLFTLRSPGDKEVKSLPGADYLATRVTDTELRLQVANMSQGRTLYCTCSAGGAPYEQYFGPGTRLTVL.

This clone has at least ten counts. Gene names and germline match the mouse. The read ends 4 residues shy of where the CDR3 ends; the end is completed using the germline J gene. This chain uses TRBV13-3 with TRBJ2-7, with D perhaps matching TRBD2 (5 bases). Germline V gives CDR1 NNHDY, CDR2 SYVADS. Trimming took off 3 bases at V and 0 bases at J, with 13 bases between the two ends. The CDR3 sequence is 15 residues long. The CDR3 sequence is CASSATGTGSYEQYF. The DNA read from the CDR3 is TGTGCCAGCAGTGCAACTGGAACGGGCTCCTAT.

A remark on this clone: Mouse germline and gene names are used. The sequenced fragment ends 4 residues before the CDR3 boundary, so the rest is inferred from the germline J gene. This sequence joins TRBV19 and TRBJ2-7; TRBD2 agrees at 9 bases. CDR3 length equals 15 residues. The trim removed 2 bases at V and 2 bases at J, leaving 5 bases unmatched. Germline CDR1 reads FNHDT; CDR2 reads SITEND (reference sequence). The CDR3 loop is CASSMSPGGAYEQYF. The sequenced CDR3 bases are TGTGCCAGCAGTATGTCTCCTGGGGGGGCCTAT.

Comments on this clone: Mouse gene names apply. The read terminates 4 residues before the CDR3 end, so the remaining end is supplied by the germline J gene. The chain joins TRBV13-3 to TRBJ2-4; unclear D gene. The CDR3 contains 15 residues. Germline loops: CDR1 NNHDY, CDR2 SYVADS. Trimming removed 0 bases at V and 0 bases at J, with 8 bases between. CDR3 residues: CASSDAQFSQNTLYF. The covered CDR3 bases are TGTGCCAGCAGTGATGCACAGTTTAGTCAAAAC.

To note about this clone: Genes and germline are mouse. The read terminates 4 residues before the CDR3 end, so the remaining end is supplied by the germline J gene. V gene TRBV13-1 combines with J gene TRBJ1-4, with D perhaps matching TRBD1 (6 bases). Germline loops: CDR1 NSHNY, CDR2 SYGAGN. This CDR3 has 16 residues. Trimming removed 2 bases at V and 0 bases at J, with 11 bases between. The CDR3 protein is CASSEVRGISNERLFF. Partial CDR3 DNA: TGTGCCAGCAGTGAAGTCAGGGGAATTTCCAACGAA. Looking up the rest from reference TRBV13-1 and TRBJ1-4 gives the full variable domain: EAAVTQSPRNKVTVTGGNVTLSCRQTNSHNYMYWYRQDTGHGLRLIHYSYGAGNLRIGDVPDGYKATRTTQEDFFLLLELASPSQTSLYFCASSEVRGISNERLFFGHGTKLSVL.

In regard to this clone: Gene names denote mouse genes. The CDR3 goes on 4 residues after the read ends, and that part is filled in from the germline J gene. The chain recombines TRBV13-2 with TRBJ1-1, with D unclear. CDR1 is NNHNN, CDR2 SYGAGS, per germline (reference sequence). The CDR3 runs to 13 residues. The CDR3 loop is CASGEILGGEVFF. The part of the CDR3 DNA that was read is TGTGCCAGCGGTGAAATACTGGGTGGA.

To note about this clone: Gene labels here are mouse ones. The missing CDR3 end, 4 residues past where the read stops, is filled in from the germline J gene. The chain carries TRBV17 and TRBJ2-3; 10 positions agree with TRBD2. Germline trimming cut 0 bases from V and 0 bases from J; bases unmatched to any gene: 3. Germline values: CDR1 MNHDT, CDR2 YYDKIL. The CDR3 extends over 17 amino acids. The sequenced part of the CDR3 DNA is TGTGCTAGCAGTAGAGATCCTGGGGGGGCTAGTGCAGAA. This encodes CASSRDPGGASAE. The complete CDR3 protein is CASSRDPGGASAETLYF.

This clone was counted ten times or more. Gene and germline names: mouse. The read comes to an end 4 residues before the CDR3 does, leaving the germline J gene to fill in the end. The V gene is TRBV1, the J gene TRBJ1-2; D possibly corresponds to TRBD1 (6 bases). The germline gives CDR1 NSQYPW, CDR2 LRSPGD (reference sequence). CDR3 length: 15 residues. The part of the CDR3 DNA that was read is TGCACCTGCAGTGCAGATCTGGCCAGGGGAGGC. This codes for CTCSADLARGG. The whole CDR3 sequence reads CTCSADLARGGDYTF.

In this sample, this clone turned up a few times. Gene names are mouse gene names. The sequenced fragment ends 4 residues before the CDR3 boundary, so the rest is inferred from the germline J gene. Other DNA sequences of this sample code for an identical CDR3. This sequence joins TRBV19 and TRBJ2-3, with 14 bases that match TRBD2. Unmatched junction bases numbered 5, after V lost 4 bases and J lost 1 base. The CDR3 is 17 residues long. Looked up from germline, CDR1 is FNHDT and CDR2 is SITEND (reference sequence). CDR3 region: CASSRDWGGAGAETLYF. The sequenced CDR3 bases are TGTGCCAGCAGTCGGGACTGGGGGGGCGCGGGTGCAGAA.

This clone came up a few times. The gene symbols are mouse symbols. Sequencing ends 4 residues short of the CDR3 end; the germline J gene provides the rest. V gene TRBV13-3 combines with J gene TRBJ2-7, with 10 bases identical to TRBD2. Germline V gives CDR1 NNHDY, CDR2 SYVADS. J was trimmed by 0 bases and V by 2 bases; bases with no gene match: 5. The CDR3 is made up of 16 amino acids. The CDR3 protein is CASSEGTGASSYEQYF. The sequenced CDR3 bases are TGTGCCAGCAGTGAAGGGACTGGGGCAAGCTCCTAT.

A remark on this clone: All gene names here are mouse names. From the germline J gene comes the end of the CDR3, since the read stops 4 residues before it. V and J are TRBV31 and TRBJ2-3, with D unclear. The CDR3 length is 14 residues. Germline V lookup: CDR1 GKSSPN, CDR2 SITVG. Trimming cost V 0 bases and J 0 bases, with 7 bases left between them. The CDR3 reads CAWSLRVSAETLYF. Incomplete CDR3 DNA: TGTGCCTGGAGTCTAAGGGTTAGTGCAGAA.

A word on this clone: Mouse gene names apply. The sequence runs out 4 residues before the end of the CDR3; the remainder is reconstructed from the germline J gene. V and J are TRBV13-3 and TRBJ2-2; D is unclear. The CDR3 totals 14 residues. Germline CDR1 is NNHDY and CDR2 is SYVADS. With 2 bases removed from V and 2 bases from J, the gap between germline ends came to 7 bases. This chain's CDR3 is CASSDPVNTGQLYF. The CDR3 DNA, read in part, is TGTGCCAGCAGTGACCCAGTCAACACCGGG.

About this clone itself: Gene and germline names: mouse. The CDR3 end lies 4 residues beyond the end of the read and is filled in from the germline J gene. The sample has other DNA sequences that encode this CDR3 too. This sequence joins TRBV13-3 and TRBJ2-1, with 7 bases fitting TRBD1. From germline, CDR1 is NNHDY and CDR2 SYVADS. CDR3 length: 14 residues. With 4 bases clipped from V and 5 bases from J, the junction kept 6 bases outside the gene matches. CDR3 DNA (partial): TGTGCCAGCAGTTCCCCGGGACAGAATGCT. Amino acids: CASSSPGQNA. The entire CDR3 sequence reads CASSSPGQNAEQFF.

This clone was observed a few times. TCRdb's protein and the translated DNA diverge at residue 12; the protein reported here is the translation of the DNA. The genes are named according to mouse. The sequenced CDR3 bases are TGTGCCAGCAGTCCTGACTCAGGGAGAGGAAATACG. It codes for CASSPDSGRGNT. The CDR3, in full, reads CASSPDSGRGNTLYF. The J gene is TRBJ1-3, the V gene TRBV19, with D possibly matching TRBD1 (5 bases). The DNA ends 3 residues before the CDR3 does, and the rest of the CDR3 is filled in from the germline J gene. This CDR3 comprises 15 residues. Trimming pared 4 bases from V and 4 bases from J, leaving 15 bases between. From germline, CDR1 is FNHDT and CDR2 SITEND (reference sequence).

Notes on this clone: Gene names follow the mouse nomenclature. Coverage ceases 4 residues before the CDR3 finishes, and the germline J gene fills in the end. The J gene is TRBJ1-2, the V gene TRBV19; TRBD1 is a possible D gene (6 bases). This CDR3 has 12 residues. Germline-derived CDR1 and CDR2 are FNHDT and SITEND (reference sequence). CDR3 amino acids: CASSQGNSDYTF. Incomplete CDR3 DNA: TGTGCCAGCTCACAGGGAAATTCC.

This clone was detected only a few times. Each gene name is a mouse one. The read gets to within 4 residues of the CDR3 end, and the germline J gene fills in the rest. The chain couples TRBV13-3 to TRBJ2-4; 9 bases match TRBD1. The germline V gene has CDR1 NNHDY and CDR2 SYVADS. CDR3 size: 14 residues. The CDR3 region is CASSDGQGRNTLYF. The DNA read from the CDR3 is TGTGCCAGCAGTGACGGACAGGGGCGAAAC.

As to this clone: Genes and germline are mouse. Partial CDR3 DNA: TGTGCCAGCGGTGCGGGACAGGAAATCTAT. Translating gives CASGAGQEIY. The full CDR3 sequence reads CASGAGQEIYEQYF. This rearrangement joins TRBV13-2 to TRBJ2-7; 8 nucleotides align to TRBD1. The CDR3 end is not reached by the read, which stops 4 residues before it; the germline J gene fills it in. The J segment lost 3 bases and the V segment lost 3 bases, leaving 5 bases of the junction unmatched. The germline V gene encodes CDR1 NNHNN and CDR2 SYGAGS (reference sequence). The CDR3 runs to 14 residues.

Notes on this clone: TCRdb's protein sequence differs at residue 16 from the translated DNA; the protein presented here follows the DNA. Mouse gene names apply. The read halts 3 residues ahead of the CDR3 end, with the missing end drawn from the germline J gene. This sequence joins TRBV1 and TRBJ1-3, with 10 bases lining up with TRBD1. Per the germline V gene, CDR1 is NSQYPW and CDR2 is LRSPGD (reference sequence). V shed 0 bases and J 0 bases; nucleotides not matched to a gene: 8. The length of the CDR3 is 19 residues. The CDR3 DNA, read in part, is TGCACCTGCAGTGCAGATTCGCCGGGACAGGGGAATTCTGGAAATACG. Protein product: CTCSADSPGQGNSGNT. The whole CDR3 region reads CTCSADSPGQGNSGNTLYF.

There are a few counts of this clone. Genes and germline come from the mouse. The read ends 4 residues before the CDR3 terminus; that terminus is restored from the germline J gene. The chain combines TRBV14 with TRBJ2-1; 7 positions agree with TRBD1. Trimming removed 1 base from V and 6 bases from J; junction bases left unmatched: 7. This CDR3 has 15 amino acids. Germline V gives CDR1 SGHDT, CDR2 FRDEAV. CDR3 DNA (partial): TGTGCCAGCAGTTTCCTGACAGGGAGGTTTGCT. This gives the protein CASSFLTGRFA. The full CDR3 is CASSFLTGRFAEQFF.